A single sample is the source of the 23 T cell receptor beta chains below, sequenced in a study of tumor-infiltrating lymphocytes in primary liver carcinoma. TCR beta cDNA was reverse-transcribed from roughly 0.45 ug of total RNA. The reaction used a constant-region primer and ProtoScript II reverse transcriptase. Modified slightly, ARM-PCR produced TCR beta libraries over three nested multiplex PCR rounds. Running ten to eleven cycles apiece, the first two PCR rounds relied on TRBV1-TRBV30 forward primers together with a C-beta reverse primer. TCRdb redid the calling of the multiplex PCR reads with MiXCR, one entry per CDR3 protein. The data show around 70,000 distinct CDR3 sequences, with more than 60% seen just once and approximately 30% held by the top ten. Joint extraction of RNA and DNA used roughly 20-33 mg of bulk tissue that was unsorted. The material sequenced was liver tumor tissue from sampling region 4. Described subset: tumor region T4, right-lateral pole. The receptor set was obtained from a man aged 35 to 55 with primary liver carcinoma and hepatitis B virus infection.

Details on this clonotype: A much larger clone differs from this one at a single base, so this may be a read error. The chain employs TRBV19 and TRBJ2-5; 11 bases agree with TRBD2. CDR3 length: 16 amino acids. CDR1 is LNHDA, CDR2 SQIVND, per germline (reference sequence). The CDR3 loop is CACSTGTSGPTETQYF. CDR3 DNA sequence: TGTGCCTGTAGCACCGGGACTAGCGGACCGACGGAGACCCAGTACTTC.

Worth noting for this clonotype: A read error is possible here, since a much larger clone lies one base away. The V call is TRBV24-1, the J call TRBJ2-1, with D perhaps matching TRBD1 (6 bases). This CDR3 comprises 18 residues. V shed 5 bases and J shed 2 bases, with 21 bases lying between them. From germline, CDR1 is KGHDR and CDR2 SFDVKD. The DNA for the CDR3 is TGTGCCACCAGTGGCGCAGCGGAAGGGGGTGGGCCCTACAATGAGCAGTTCTTC. Translation gives CATSGAAEGGGPYNEQFF.

This clonotype was seen more than once but under ten times. This chain links TRBV6-2 or TRBV6-3 with TRBJ2-7; 7 positions agree with TRBD2. The V segment lost 5 bases and the J segment 6 bases; nucleotides outside the gene matches: 10. The CDR3 runs 14 residues. CDR1 and CDR2 from the germline V gene are MNHEY and SVGEGT. The CDR3 loop is CASSLTSRNSEQYF. Written as DNA, the CDR3 is TGTGCCAGCAGTCTGACTAGCAGGAATTCCGAGCAGTACTTC.

This clonotype appeared once. Compared with germline, one end of the junction differs, possibly owing to a read error. The chain joins TRBV6-1 to TRBJ1-5, with no clear D. With the DNA end fitting TRBJ2-3 better, the J assignment may be wrong. The germline V gene has CDR1 MNHNS and CDR2 SASEGT. The CDR3 sequence is 13 residues long. This CDR3 reads CTSSESYGQPQYF. The DNA for the CDR3 is TGTACCAGCAGTGAATCCTACGGTCAGCCCCAGTATTTT.

The chain has TRBV19 and TRBJ2-2, with 7 bases fitting TRBD1. Germline CDR1 and CDR2: LNHDA and SQIVND (reference sequence). CDR3 length: 16 amino acids. The J segment lost 4 bases and the V segment lost 6 bases, leaving 11 bases of the junction unmatched. CDR3 protein: CASRSEGARVTGELFF. The DNA for the CDR3 is TGTGCCAGTAGGAGCGAGGGGGCTCGGGTCACCGGGGAGCTGTTTTTT.

Many counts were recorded for this clonotype. This rearrangement joins TRBV7-9 to TRBJ2-1; a weak D match, TRBD1 (5 bases). V was pared by 2 bases and J by 8 bases, with 25 bases between. CDR3 length equals 18 residues. CDR1 and CDR2 from the germline V gene are SEHNR and FQNEAQ (reference sequence). CDR3 DNA: TGTGCCAGCAGCTTAAGCTCTGGCAGGGATGTCCTTACAGATGAGCAGTTCTTC. This codes for CASSLSSGRDVLTDEQFF.

The chain combines TRBV6-5 with TRBJ1-5; TRBD1 matches 8 bases. Germline lookup yields CDR1 MNHEY and CDR2 SVGAGI. There are 14 residues in the CDR3. With V trimmed by 6 bases and J by 9 bases, 10 bases remained unmatched. CDR3 sequence (DNA): TGTGCCAGCAGCCTCAGGGGGCGACGTCGGCCCCAGCATTTT. Its protein is CASSLRGRRRPQHF.

Ten or more counts support this clonotype. V usage is TRBV6-6 and J usage is TRBJ2-7; 8 nucleotides agree with TRBD1. The CDR3 sequence is 15 residues long. The junction had 9 bases not matched to a gene; V was cut back by 2 bases and J by 6 bases. Per germline, CDR1 MNHNY and CDR2 SVGAGI (reference sequence). Here the CDR3 reads CASSYRDRRASEQYF. CDR3 DNA: TGTGCCAGCAGTTACCGGGACAGGAGGGCCAGCGAGCAGTACTTC.

As concerns this clonotype: The junction departs from the called germline gene at one end, perhaps through a read error. The chain recombines TRBV11-2 with TRBJ2-3; tentatively, D is TRBD2 (6 bases). This CDR3 spans 19 amino acids. The germline CDR1 and CDR2 sequences are SGHAT and FQNNGV. This CDR3 is CAIRTRRGGRPTSTDMQYF. As DNA, the CDR3 is TGTGCCATCAGGACTCGTCGAGGTGGGAGACCTACTAGCACAGATATGCAGTATTTT.

The chain is built from TRBV5-1 and TRBJ2-1; D unresolved. The CDR3 length is 13 residues. Trimming left V 4 bases short and J 5 bases short, with 10 bases between. Germline V gene lookup returns CDR1 SGHRS and CDR2 YFSETQ. DNA for the CDR3: TGCGCCAGCAGCCCCCGCATGGACAATGAGCAGTTCTTC. This translates into CASSPRMDNEQFF.

A note on this clonotype: The CDR3 does not end in the conserved phenylalanine or tryptophan, so this is likely a read error. The genes are TRBV28 and TRBJ2-2; 8 nucleotides line up with TRBD1. The CDR3 consists of 14 residues. The V gene's germline CDR1 is MDHEN and CDR2 SYDVKM. Here the CDR3 DNA reads TGTGCCACTTCTCGGACAGGGAACACCTGGGAGCTGTTTCTT. This codes for CATSRTGNTWELFL.

This clonotype was observed at least ten times. This chain joins TRBV7-9 and TRBJ2-7; 9 bases map to TRBD1. CDR3 length: 12 amino acids. J was trimmed by 12 bases and V by 4 bases; bases with no gene match: 7. CDR1 and CDR2 from the germline V gene are SEHNR and FQNEAQ (reference sequence). DNA for the CDR3: TGTGCCAGCAGCTACGGACAGGGGCGGTGGTACTTC. Translation: CASSYGQGRWYF. The variable domain in full, with the rest retrieved from reference TRBV7-9 and TRBJ2-7, is DTGVSQNPRHKITKRGQNVTFRCDPISEHNRLYWYRQTLGQGPEFLTYFQNEAQLEKSRLLSDRFSAERPKGSFSTLEIQRTEQGDSAMYLCASSYGQGRWYFGPGTRLTVT.

This clonotype was recorded many times. The rearrangement uses TRBV5-5 and TRBJ1-6; no clear D gene. This CDR3 has 13 residues. CDR1 is SGHKS and CDR2 is YYEKEE in the germline V gene (reference sequence). V was cut by 4 bases and J by 9 bases, with 11 bases left in between. As DNA, the CDR3 is TGTGCCAGCAGCCCTGGACCTGGTTCACCCCTCCACTTT. This codes for CASSPGPGSPLHF.

Concerning this clonotype itself: An end of the junction does not agree with germline; a read error may underlie this. The chain carries TRBV18 and TRBJ2-7; TRBD1 agrees at 9 bases. Per germline, CDR1 KGHSH and CDR2 LQKENI. CDR3 length: 15 amino acids. The CDR3 coding sequence is TGTACCAGCTCACCACCGACAGGGGGACTCTACGAGCAGTACTTC. Residues: CTSSPPTGGLYEQYF.

About this clonotype itself: Germline and junction disagree at one end, which may indicate a read error. The rearrangement uses TRBV29-1 and TRBJ1-2, with D possibly TRBD1 on 5 matching bases. This CDR3 is built from 14 residues. Germline assignment: CDR1 SQVTM and CDR2 ANQGSEA. The CDR3 DNA is TGCAGCGCTGAGTTGAGGGGTGGTAACTATGGCTACATCTTC. Amino acids: CSAELRGGNYGYIF.

The chain is built from TRBV28 and TRBJ2-2; no reliable D call. Germline V lookup: CDR1 MDHEN, CDR2 SYDVKM. The length of the CDR3 is 14 residues. V lost 6 bases and J lost 1, with 9 bases in between. DNA for the CDR3: TGTGCCAGCAGCCAATGCCTGAACACCGGGGAGCTGTTTTTT. This codes for CASSQCLNTGELFF.

As to this clonotype: A read error may account for a junction end that differs from germline. CDR3 protein: CAGSLETVGYNEQFF. CDR3 nucleotide sequence: TGTGCCGGCAGCTTAGAGACAGTGGGCTACAATGAGCAGTTCTTC. The rearrangement joins TRBV11-3 to TRBJ2-1, with TRBD1 as a possible D gene (5 bases). This CDR3 is 15 amino acids long. The V gene's germline CDR1 is SGHNT and CDR2 YENEEA.

As regards this clonotype: A much more abundant neighbour one base away suggests this may be a read error. The chain links TRBV28 to TRBJ2-7; the match to TRBD1 covers 7 bases. The germline V gene has CDR1 MDHEN and CDR2 SYDVKM. CDR3 length equals 15 residues. The V gene end was trimmed by 7 bases and the J gene end by 4 bases; junction bases not matched to a gene: 13. The DNA for the CDR3 is TGTGCCAGCAATCAGACAGGGTCGAATCGGTACGAGCAGTACTTC. It translates to CASNQTGSNRYEQYF.

Regarding this clonotype: Being one base from a much bigger clone, this may be a read error. This chain uses TRBV7-9 with TRBJ2-1; a weak D match, TRBD1 (6 bases). Per germline, CDR1 SEHNR and CDR2 FQNEAQ (reference sequence). The CDR3 has 14 amino acids. The CDR3 here is CVSSLALHSGDEFF. As DNA, the CDR3 is TGTGTCAGCAGCTTAGCCTTACATTCAGGGGATGAGTTCTTC.

As concerns this clonotype: This may arise from a read error, as a much more abundant clone is one base away. The V call is TRBV7-9, the J call TRBJ2-5, with D tentatively TRBD1 or TRBD2 (6 bases each). CDR3 length: 15 amino acids. Germline CDR1 SEHNR, CDR2 FQNEAQ (reference sequence). The CDR3: CASSLTGAAATTQCF. In DNA, the CDR3 is TGTGCCAGCAGCTTAACGGGGGCGGCTGCTACGACCCAGTGCTTC.

To note about this clonotype: As the CDR3 is not closed by the conserved phenylalanine or tryptophan, this likely results from a read error. The chain joins TRBV12-3 or TRBV12-4 to TRBJ2-5; perhaps TRBD2 as D (5 bases). The CDR3 runs to 13 residues. V was trimmed by 5 bases and J by 5 bases, leaving 12 bases between them. The CDR3 DNA follows: TGTGCCAGCAGTAGCGGCCCGGGGGAGACCCAGTACTTA. Translating gives CASSSGPGETQYL.

As concerns this clonotype: A junction boundary mismatches the germline segment, possibly from a read error. The chain recombines TRBV5-1 with TRBJ2-7; possible D gene TRBD1, 6 bases. CDR1 is SGHRS and CDR2 is YFSETQ in the germline V gene. CDR3 size: 14 residues. The CDR3 spells CASRPRQEPHEQYF. In nucleotides, the CDR3 is TGCGCTAGCAGACCCAGACAGGAGCCCCACGAGCAGTACTTC.

V is TRBV14 and J is TRBJ2-7; 7 bases are shared with TRBD2. J gave up 4 bases and V 4 bases, and 10 bases lay outside the gene matches. Looked up from germline, CDR1 is SGHDN and CDR2 is FVKESK. The CDR3 covers 15 residues. The CDR3 nucleotides read TGTGCCAGCAGCCGAATAACGGGAGGACCTTACGAGCAGTACTTC. It codes for CASSRITGGPYEQYF. Variable domain in full (rest from reference TRBV14 and TRBJ2-7): EAGVTQFPSHSVIEKGQTVTLRCDPISGHDNLYWYRRVMGKEIKFLLHFVKESKQDESGMPNNRFLAERTGGTYSTLKVQPAELEDSGVYFCASSRITGGPYEQYFGPGTRLTVT.